This T cell receptor beta chain stems from a study of identical twins. Study observations and caveats: The presence of invariant MAIT and iNKT cells could partly confound analyses of zero-insertion sequences. Conclusions were based on cross-sectional statistical analysis, without following the same donors.

This clonotype was seen at least ten times. Its antigen is undetermined. V gave up 6 bases and J gave up 1 base, with 11 bases separating them. This CDR3 has 14 amino acids. The cDNA had a unique molecular identifier and a template-switch universal primer site. TCRdb redid the calling of the 5' RACE reads with MiXCR, one entry per CDR3 protein. The sample lists 700,000 or so distinct CDR3 sequences, 8% to 9% occurring once. A further study also used this sample, focusing on yellow fever vaccine responses in identical twins. That source notes: On the reported evidence, twins' vaccine T cell responses seemed partly convergent and partly personalized.

The receptor's source is a young woman in good health. The V and J genes are TRBV12-3 or TRBV12-4 and TRBJ2-3, with unresolved D. Sequenced sample: PBMCs. CDR3 protein: CASRSSFRTDTQYF. In DNA, the CDR3 is TGTGCCAGCAGGTCTAGTTTCCGCACAGATACGCAGTATTTT.